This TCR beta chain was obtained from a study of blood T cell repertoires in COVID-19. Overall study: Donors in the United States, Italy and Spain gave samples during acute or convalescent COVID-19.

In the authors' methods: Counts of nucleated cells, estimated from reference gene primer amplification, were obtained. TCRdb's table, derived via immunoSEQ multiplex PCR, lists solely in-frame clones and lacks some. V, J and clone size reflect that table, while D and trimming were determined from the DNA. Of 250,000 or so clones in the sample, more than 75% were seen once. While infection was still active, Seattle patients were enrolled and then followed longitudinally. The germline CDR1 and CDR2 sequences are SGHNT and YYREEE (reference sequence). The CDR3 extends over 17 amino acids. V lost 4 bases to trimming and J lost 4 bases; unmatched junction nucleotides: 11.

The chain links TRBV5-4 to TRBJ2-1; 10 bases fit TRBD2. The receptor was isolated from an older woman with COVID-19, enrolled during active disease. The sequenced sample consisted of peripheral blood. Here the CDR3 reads CASSGIGGLATYNEQFF. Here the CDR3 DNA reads TGTGCCAGCAGCGGAATAGGGGGACTAGCGACTTACAATGAGCAGTTCTTC.